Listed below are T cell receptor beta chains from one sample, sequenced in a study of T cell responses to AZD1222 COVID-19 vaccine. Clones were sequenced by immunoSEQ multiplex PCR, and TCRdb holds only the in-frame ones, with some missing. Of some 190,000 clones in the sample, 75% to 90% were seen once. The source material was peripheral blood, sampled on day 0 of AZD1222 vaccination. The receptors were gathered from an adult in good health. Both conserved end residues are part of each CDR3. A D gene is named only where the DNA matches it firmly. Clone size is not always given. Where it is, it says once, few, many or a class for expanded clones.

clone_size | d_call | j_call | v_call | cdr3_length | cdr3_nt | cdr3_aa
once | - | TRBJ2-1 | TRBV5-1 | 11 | TGCGCCAGCAGCTTGGATAATGAGCAGTTCTTC | CASSLDNEQFF
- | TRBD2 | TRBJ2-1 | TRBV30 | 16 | TGTGCCTGGAGTGAAACTAGCGGGGTCGTCTACAATGAGCAGTTCTTC | CAWSETSGVVYNEQFF
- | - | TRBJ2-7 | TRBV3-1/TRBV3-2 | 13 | TGTGCCAGCAGCCAGGGGCTGGGCTACGAGCAGTACTTC | CASSQGLGYEQYF
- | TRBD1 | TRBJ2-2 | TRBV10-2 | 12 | TGCGCCAGCGGACAGGGAAGCCGGGAGCTGTTTTTT | CASGQGSRELFF
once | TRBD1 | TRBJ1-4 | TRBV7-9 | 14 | TGTGCCAGCAGCCCCCGGACAGGGATTGAAAAACTGTTTTTT | CASSPRTGIEKLFF
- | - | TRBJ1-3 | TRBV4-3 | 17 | TGCGCCAGCAGCCAAAGCCCGGGACGGAACTCTGGAAACACCATATATTTT | CASSQSPGRNSGNTIYF
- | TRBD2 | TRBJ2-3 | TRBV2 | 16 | TGTGCCAGCAGTCTTCTAGCGGGGGGGGCCACACATACGCAGTATTTT | CASSLLAGGATHTQYF
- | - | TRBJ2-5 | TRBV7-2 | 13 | TGTGCCAGCAGCTTAGGGGGGAGGGAGACCCAGTACTTC | CASSLGGRETQYF
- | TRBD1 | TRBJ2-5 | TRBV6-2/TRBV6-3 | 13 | TGTGCCAGCAGTAGGACAGGGGAAGAGACCCAGTACTTC | CASSRTGEETQYF
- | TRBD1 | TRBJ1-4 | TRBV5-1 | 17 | TGCGCCAGCAGCCTGGAAGGGACAGACCCAACTAATGAAAAACTGTTTTTT | CASSLEGTDPTNEKLFF
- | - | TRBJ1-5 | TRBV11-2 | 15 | TGTGCCAGCAGCTTAACGGGGGATAGCAATCAGCCCCAGCATTTT | CASSLTGDSNQPQHF
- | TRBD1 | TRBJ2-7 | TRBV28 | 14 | TGTGCCAGCACGGAAACAGGGGGCGTCGACGAGCAGTACTTC | CASTETGGVDEQYF
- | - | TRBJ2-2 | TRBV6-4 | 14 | TGTGCCAGCAGTGACTCAGGGAACACCGGGGAGCTGTTTTTT | CASSDSGNTGELFF
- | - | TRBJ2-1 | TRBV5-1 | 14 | TGCGCCAGCAGCTTGGTCGACGGCTACAATGAGCAGTTCTTC | CASSLVDGYNEQFF
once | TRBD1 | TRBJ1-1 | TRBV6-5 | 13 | TGTGCCAGCAGTTACCCCGGGACAGTTGAAGCTTTCTTT | CASSYPGTVEAFF
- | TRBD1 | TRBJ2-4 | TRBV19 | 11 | TGTGCCAGTAGGAGGGGGCTAGACAGTCACTTC | CASRRGLDSHF
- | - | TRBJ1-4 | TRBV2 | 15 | TGTGCCAGCAGTCAGTGGACACCAAGGGATGAAAAACTGTTTTTT | CASSQWTPRDEKLFF
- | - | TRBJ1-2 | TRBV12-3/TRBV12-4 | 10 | TGTGCCACTTGGGGGAATGGCTACACCTTC | CATWGNGYTF
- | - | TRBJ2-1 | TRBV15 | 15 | TGTGCCACCAGCAGAGATCGCGGAACCTACAATGAGCAGTTCTTC | CATSRDRGTYNEQFF
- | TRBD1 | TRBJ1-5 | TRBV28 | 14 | TGTGCCAGCAAACAACAGGGGACGGGTCAGCCCCAGCATTTT | CASKQQGTGQPQHF
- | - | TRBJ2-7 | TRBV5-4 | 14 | TGTGCCAGCAGCTTTGCCGGACAGCCCTACGAGCAGTACTTC | CASSFAGQPYEQYF
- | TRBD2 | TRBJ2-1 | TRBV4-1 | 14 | TGCGCCAGCAGGATCCGGGAGGGAGGCGATGAGCAGTTCTTC | CASRIREGGDEQFF
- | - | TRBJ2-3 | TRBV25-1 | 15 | TGTGCCAGCAGTGAATCGGCGCAGTACACAGATACGCAGTATTTT | CASSESAQYTDTQYF
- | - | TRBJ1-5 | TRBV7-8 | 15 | TGTGCCAGCAGCTTAAGGCCAGGGGATGCTCAGCCCCAGCATTTT | CASSLRPGDAQPQHF
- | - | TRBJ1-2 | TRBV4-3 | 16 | TGCGCCAGCAGCCAAGGTTCCGGGCGGACGTACTATGGCTACACCTTC | CASSQGSGRTYYGYTF
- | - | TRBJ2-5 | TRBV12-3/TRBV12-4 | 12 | TGTGCCAGCAGTTTTTTGTGGGAGACCCAGTACTTC | CASSFLWETQYF